The 15 T cell receptor beta chains listed next were all sequenced from one sample in a study of CD8 T cells in ankylosing spondylitis. TCRdb passed the 5' RACE reads through MiXCR, listing each CDR3 protein once. This sample has around 150,000 distinct CDR3 sequences, with 30% to 40% found just once. Material for sequencing was synovial fluid, either unsorted or a sorted T cell fraction (not recorded which). The receptors originated from a male donor with ankylosing spondylitis.

This chain uses TRBV12-3 or TRBV12-4 with TRBJ2-7; 8 bases are shared with TRBD2. V lost 6 bases, J lost 0 bases, and 4 bases stayed unmatched. This CDR3 comprises 14 residues. The CDR3 reads CASSRAGASYEQYF. For the CDR3, the DNA is TGTGCCAGCAGCCGAGCGGGAGCCTCCTACGAGCAGTACTTC.

This clonotype was counted ten times or more. This chain joins TRBV10-3 and TRBJ2-5, with D perhaps matching TRBD1 or TRBD2 (6 bases each). The V and J ends lost 2 bases and 3 bases respectively, with 7 bases between them. This CDR3 contains 13 residues. Germline lookup yields CDR1 ENHRY and CDR2 SYGVKD. CDR3 region: CAISERGEETQYF. The CDR3 DNA follows: TGTGCCATCAGTGAGAGGGGGGAAGAGACCCAGTACTTC.

The chain uses TRBV5-1 and TRBJ2-1; D is uncertain. The V end was cut by 4 bases, the J end by 10 bases, with 9 bases between. From germline, CDR1 is SGHRS and CDR2 YFSETQ. The length of the CDR3 is 11 residues. This CDR3 reads CASSEEREQFF. In DNA form, the CDR3 reads TGCGCCAGCAGCGAGGAGCGCGAGCAGTTCTTC. Full variable domain (outside the CDR3, taken from reference TRBV5-1 and TRBJ2-1): KAGVTQTPRYLIKTRGQQVTLSCSPISGHRSVSWYQQTPGQGLQFLFEYFSETQRNKGNFPGRFSGRQFSNSRSEMNVSTLELGDSALYLCASSEEREQFFGPGTRLTVL.

The chain carries TRBV29-1 and TRBJ2-7, with D possibly called TRBD1 or TRBD2 (5 bases each). The CDR3 covers 12 residues. Germline V gene data show CDR1 as SQVTM and CDR2 as ANQGSEA. The V end was cut by 6 bases, the J end by 3 bases, with 12 bases between. The chain's CDR3 is CSVLVGGYEQYF. DNA for the CDR3: TGCAGCGTCCTGGTTGGGGGCTACGAGCAGTACTTC.

The table lists this clonotype with many counts. The J gene is TRBJ2-1, the V gene TRBV29-1; perhaps D is TRBD1 or TRBD2 (5 bases each). This CDR3 has 12 residues. Germline V gives CDR1 SQVTM, CDR2 ANQGSEA. Trimming removed 6 bases from V and 6 bases from J, with 12 bases in between. CDR3 sequence: CSVAGTTNEQFF. As DNA, the CDR3 is TGCAGCGTGGCAGGGACCACCAATGAGCAGTTCTTC.

This clonotype came up many times. This chain links TRBV7-2 with TRBJ2-3; a weak D match, TRBD1 (6 bases). The CDR3 spans 15 residues. Trimming took off 3 bases at V and 5 bases at J, with 15 bases between the two ends. CDR1 is SGHTA and CDR2 is FQGNSA in the germline V gene. CDR3 region: CASSFYRPGEDTQYF. The CDR3, as DNA: TGTGCCAGCAGCTTTTACCGACCAGGGGAAGATACGCAGTATTTT.

This sequence joins TRBV4-3 and TRBJ1-2, with 7 positions matching TRBD1. CDR1 LGHNA and CDR2 YSLEER come from the germline V gene. This CDR3 contains 17 residues. J lost 2 bases, V lost 4 bases, and 13 bases had no gene match. CDR3 amino acids: CASSRTIGTGVNYGYTF. CDR3 in DNA: TGCGCCAGCAGCCGTACCATCGGCACAGGGGTGAACTATGGCTACACCTTC.

The gene calls are TRBV7-8 and TRBJ1-1, with D unresolved. The germline gives CDR1 SGHVS, CDR2 FQNEAQ. The CDR3 has 14 residues. Between the trimmed V and J ends, which lost 0 bases and 0 bases, there was a span of 5 bases. The CDR3 bases are TGTGCCAGCAGCTTAGCTCGCGTGAACACTGAAGCTTTCTTT. Protein product: CASSLARVNTEAFF. The full variable domain, in which reference TRBV7-8 and TRBJ1-1 provide the parts outside the CDR3, is GAGVSQSPRYKVAKRGQDVALRCDPISGHVSLFWYQQALGQGPEFLTYFQNEAQLDKSGLPSDRFFAERPEGSVSTLKIQRTQQEDSAVYLCASSLARVNTEAFFGQGTRLTVV.

This clonotype showed up just a few times. This chain links TRBV5-1 with TRBJ2-6, with D uncertain. Trimming stripped 1 base from V and 1 base from J, with 6 bases between. Germline assignment: CDR1 SGHRS and CDR2 YFSETQ. The CDR3 is made up of 15 amino acids. The chain's CDR3 is CASSLIQSGANVLTF. CDR3 nucleotide sequence: TGCGCCAGCAGCTTGATACAGTCTGGGGCCAACGTCCTGACTTTC.

This clonotype is deemed medium-sized. The V and J genes are TRBV3-1 and TRBJ2-1; TRBD1 might be the D (5 bases). The germline V and J ends were trimmed by 4 bases and 3 bases, with 16 bases remaining between them. This CDR3 is built from 16 residues. Germline CDR1 reads LGHDT; CDR2 reads YNNKEL (reference sequence). The CDR3 nucleotides read TGTGCCAGCAGCCGACGTTGGGGCCCAGACTACAATGAGCAGTTCTTC. Its translation is CASSRRWGPDYNEQFF.

This clonotype was seen a few times. This chain links TRBV7-9 with TRBJ1-2, with 7 bases aligning to TRBD1. There are 13 residues in the CDR3. With V trimmed by 5 bases and J by 4 bases, 4 bases remained unmatched. Germline CDR1 SEHNR, CDR2 FQNEAQ (reference sequence). The CDR3 DNA reads as TGTGCCAGCAGCACGCAGGGGGGCTATGGCTACACCTTC. Protein product: CASSTQGGYGYTF.

The rearrangement uses TRBV20-1 and TRBJ1-2; 7 bases agree with TRBD1. V shed 3 bases and J 8 bases; nucleotides not matched to a gene: 9. The CDR3 sequence is 13 residues long. Germline CDR1 and CDR2: DFQATT and SNEGSKA (reference sequence). The CDR3 coding sequence is TGCAGTGCTAGCCAGGGACAGCTCGGGGGCTACACCTTC. Residues: CSASQGQLGGYTF.

This clonotype occurred once. The V gene is TRBV4-2, the J gene TRBJ2-5; 7 nucleotides line up with TRBD2. Germline V gene data show CDR1 as LGHNA and CDR2 as YNFKEQ. The length of the CDR3 is 14 residues. The junction had 4 bases not matched to a gene; V was cut back by 3 bases and J by 3 bases. In DNA, the CDR3 is TGTGCCAGCAGCCAGGGAGGGACGGAAGAGACCCAGTACTTC. Its protein is CASSQGGTEETQYF.

A few counts support this clonotype. The chain couples TRBV3-1 to TRBJ2-3; 8 positions match TRBD2. CDR1 is LGHDT and CDR2 is YNNKEL in the germline V gene (reference sequence). Trimming removed 4 bases from V and 9 bases from J; junction bases left unmatched: 12. This CDR3 has 15 residues. As DNA, the CDR3 is TGTGCCAGCAGCCGAAGCGGGGGCCACGTTGTGACGCAGTATTTT. It specifies CASSRSGGHVVTQYF.

This clonotype was observed a handful of times. The chain combines TRBV20-1 with TRBJ1-2; no clear D gene. Germline V gene lookup returns CDR1 DFQATT and CDR2 SNEGSKA (reference sequence). The CDR3 extends over 13 amino acids. V was shortened by 1 base and J by 8 bases, with 14 bases between the two germline ends. The CDR3 loop reads CSARALDLGGYTF. The CDR3 coding sequence is TGCAGTGCTAGAGCACTGGATCTAGGCGGCTACACCTTC.